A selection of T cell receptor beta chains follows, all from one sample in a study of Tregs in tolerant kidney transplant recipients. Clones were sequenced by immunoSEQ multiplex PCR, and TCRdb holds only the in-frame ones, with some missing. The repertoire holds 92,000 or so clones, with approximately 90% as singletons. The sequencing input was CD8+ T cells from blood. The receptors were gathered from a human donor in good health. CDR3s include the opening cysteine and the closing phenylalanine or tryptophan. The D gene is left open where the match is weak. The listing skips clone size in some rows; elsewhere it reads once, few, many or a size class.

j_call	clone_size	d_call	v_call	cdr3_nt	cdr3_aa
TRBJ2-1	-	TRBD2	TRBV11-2	TGTGCCAGCAGCTTAGTTACTAGCGAGGACAATGAGCAGTTCTTC	CASSLVTSEDNEQFF
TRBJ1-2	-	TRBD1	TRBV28	TGTGCCAGCAGTCCCACAGGGGGCGCCGCTAACTATGGCTACACCTTC	CASSPTGGAANYGYTF
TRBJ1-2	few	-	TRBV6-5	TGTGCCACCTATTCGGCCACGCGAGGCTACACCTTC	CATYSATRGYTF
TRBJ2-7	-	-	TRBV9	TGTGCCAGCAGCCCCCCAGGCTTCTACGAGCAGTACTTC	CASSPPGFYEQYF
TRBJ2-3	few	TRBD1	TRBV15	TGTGCCACCAGCAGGACAGGGGAAACAGATACGCAGTATTTT	CATSRTGETDTQYF
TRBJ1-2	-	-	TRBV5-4	TGTGCCAGCAGCTTAGGTCACTCCGTAGCTAACTATGGCTACACCTTC	CASSLGHSVANYGYTF
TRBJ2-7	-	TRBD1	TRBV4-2	TGTGCCAGCAGCTTCAGGGGGAGTCCCTACGAGCAGTACTTC	CASSFRGSPYEQYF
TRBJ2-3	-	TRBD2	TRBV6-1	TGTGCCAGCATCCTGGGACTAGCGGGAGGAGATACGCAGTATTTT	CASILGLAGGDTQYF
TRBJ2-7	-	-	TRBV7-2	TGTGCCAGCAGCCTGAGGGACTTTACCTACGAGCAGTACTTC	CASSLRDFTYEQYF
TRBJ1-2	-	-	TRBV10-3	TGTGCCATCAGACGACCTTTGGCCGGGTATGGCTACACCTTC	CAIRRPLAGYGYTF
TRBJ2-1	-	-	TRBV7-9	TGTGCCAGCACCGCCGACTACAATGAGCAGTTCTTC	CASTADYNEQFF
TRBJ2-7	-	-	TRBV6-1	TGTGCCAGCACCGAAGTCTACGAGCAGTACTTC	CASTEVYEQYF
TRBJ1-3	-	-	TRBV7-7	TGTGCTAGCAGCTCGAGGACTAGGGGAAACACCATATATTTT	CASSSRTRGNTIYF
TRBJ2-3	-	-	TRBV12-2	TGTGCAAGTCGCTTAGCGAAAGAGCGGGAGAGGACAGATACGCAGTATTTT	CASRLAKERERTDTQYF
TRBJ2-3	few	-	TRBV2	TGTGCCAGCAGTCAATACAGTAGCACAGATACGCAGTATTTT	CASSQYSSTDTQYF
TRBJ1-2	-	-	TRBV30	TGTGCCTGGAGTGTACCGATATCGACGAGTGTCGGGGAGAATGGCTACACCTTC	CAWSVPISTSVGENGYTF
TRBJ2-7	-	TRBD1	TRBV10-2	TGCGCCAGCAGTGAGTTCGGACAGGGGCGCGGTGAGCAGTACTTC	CASSEFGQGRGEQYF
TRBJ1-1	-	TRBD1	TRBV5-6	TGTGCCAGCAGCGGGGGGACAGGTCGGAACACTGAAGCTTTCTTT	CASSGGTGRNTEAFF
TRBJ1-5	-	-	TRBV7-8	TGTGCCAGCAGCCCCCCGGGGGGCAGGCAGCCCCAGCATTTT	CASSPPGGRQPQHF
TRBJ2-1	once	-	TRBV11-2	TGTGCCAGCAGCCCGGGCAGGGGTGCTCTTGAGCAGTTCTTC	CASSPGRGALEQFF
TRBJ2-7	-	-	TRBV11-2	TGTGCCAGCCGAGCCAACGATTTGAGCTCCTACGAGCAGTACTTC	CASRANDLSSYEQYF
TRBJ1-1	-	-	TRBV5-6	TGTGCCAGCAGCTTGACATCGAACACTGAAGCTTTCTTT	CASSLTSNTEAFF
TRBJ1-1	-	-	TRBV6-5	TGTGCCAGCAGCGGACTCGATGTTATGAACACTGAAGCTTTCTTT	CASSGLDVMNTEAFF
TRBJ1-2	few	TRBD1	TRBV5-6	TGTGCCAGCAGTTTAGGGGGCTCTGGCTACACCTTC	CASSLGGSGYTF
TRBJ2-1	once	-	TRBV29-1	TGCAGCGTGACACTGTTCGGGACTCGTGAGCAGTTCTTC	CSVTLFGTREQFF
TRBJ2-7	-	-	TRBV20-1	TGCAGTGCTACTCAGGGGGGCGAGCAGTACTTC	CSATQGGEQYF
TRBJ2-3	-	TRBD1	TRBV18	TGTGCCAGCTCACCCGGGACAGGGGTGGGCACAGATACGCAGTATTTT	CASSPGTGVGTDTQYF
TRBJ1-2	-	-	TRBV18	TGTGCCAGCTCACCAGATGATAGCTATGGCTACACCTTC	CASSPDDSYGYTF
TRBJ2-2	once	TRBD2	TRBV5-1	TGCGCCAGCAGCTTGACTAGCGGAAACACCGGGGAGCTGTTTTTT	CASSLTSGNTGELFF
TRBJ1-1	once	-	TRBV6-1	TGTGCCAGCATCCGTTCAGGGGTGAACACTGAAGCTTTCTTT	CASIRSGVNTEAFF
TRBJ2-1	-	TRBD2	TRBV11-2	TGTGCCAGCAGGCCACTAGCGGGGTCCTACAATGAGCAGTTCTTC	CASRPLAGSYNEQFF
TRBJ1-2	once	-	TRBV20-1	TGCAGTGCTAGAACCCTACAAGACTACACCTTC	CSARTLQDYTF
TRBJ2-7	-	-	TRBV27	TGTGCCAGCCCAATCGAACCGGGACACCCCTACGAGCAGTACTTC	CASPIEPGHPYEQYF
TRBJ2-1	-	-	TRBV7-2	TGTGCCAGCAGCTTGGGTCCCCCCACCTCCTACAATGAGCAGTTCTTC	CASSLGPPTSYNEQFF
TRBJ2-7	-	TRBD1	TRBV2	TGTGCCAGCAGTGAGGGACAGGGGGATCTATACGAGCAGTACTTC	CASSEGQGDLYEQYF
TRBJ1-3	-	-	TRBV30	TGTGCCTGGAGCCCGGACAATGGAAACACCATATATTTT	CAWSPDNGNTIYF
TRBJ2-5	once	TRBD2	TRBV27	TGTGCCAGCAGACGGACTAGCGGGACGTTCCAAGAGACCCAGTACTTC	CASRRTSGTFQETQYF
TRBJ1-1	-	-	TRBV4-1	TGCGCCAGCAGCCATCTCCGCGGGCAGGGACGGGACACTGAAGCTTTCTTT	CASSHLRGQGRDTEAFF
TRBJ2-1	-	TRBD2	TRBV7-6	TGTGCCAGCAGCTCGAGGGAGGGCCCTCTTGCGCAGACGGGGAATGAGCAGTTCTTC	CASSSREGPLAQTGNEQFF